This T cell receptor (beta chain) was sequenced in a study of T cells after yellow fever vaccination. Across the study: Low-cell-number fractions underwent preparation using SMART-Seq v4 Ultra Low Input. Findings and caveats of the study: Secondary responses were weaker yet peaked faster, day 5 versus 15. At approximately 96% for CD4 and approximately 89% for CD8, most primary-vaccination clones showed up again after the booster.

Germline CDR1 and CDR2: SGHRS and YFSETQ. V gave up 4 bases and J gave up 11 bases, with 18 bases separating them. The CDR3 is 13 amino acids. This clonotype was detected a few times. What it binds is not known. Template switching with 5'RACE generated the TCR cDNA and added a universal primer site and UMIs. Each CDR3 protein is one row after TCRdb ran MiXCR on the 5' RACE reads. This table has approximately 450,000 distinct CDR3 sequences, around 20% appearing once. This material consisted of PBMCs, taken before the yellow fever booster vaccination. This chain links TRBV5-1 with TRBJ1-1; tentatively, D is TRBD1 (5 bases). The sequence was obtained from a man aged 18 to 29 who received the YFV17D yellow fever vaccine. The DNA for the CDR3 is TGCGCCAGCAGCCTCATGGACGACGGGGGGGCTTTCTTT. Protein sequence: CASSLMDDGGAFF.